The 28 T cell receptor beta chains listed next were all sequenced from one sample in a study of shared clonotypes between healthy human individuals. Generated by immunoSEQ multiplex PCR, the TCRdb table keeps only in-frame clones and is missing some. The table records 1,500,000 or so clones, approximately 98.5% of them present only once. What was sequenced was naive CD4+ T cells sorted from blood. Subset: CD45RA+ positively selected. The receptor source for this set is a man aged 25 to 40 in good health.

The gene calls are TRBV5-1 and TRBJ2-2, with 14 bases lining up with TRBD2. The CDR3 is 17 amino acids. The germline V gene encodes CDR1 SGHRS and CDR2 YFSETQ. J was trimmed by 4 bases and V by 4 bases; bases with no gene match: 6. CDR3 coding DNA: TGCGCCAGCAGCCCGGGACTAGCGGGAGAGGTCACCGGGGAGCTGTTTTTT. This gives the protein CASSPGLAGEVTGELFF.

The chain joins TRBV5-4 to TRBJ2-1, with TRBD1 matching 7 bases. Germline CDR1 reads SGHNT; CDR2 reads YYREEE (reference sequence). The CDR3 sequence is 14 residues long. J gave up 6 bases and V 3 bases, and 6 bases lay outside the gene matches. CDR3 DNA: TGTGCCAGCAGCTCCGTCCGGGACAGCAATGAGCAGTTCTTC. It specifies CASSSVRDSNEQFF.

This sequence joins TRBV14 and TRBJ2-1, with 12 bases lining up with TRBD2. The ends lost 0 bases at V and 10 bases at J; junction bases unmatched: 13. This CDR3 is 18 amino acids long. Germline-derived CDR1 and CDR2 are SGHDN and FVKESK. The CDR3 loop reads CASSQDLLRLAGVKEQFF. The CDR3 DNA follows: TGTGCCAGCAGCCAAGATTTGCTCCGACTAGCGGGAGTGAAGGAGCAGTTCTTC.

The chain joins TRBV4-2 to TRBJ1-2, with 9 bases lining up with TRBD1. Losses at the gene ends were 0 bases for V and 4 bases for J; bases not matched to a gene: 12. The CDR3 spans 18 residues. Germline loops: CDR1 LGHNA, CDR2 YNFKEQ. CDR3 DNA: TGTGCCAGCAGCCAAGATTACCCGACAGGGGGTTTGTTCTATGGCTACACCTTC. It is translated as CASSQDYPTGGLFYGYTF.

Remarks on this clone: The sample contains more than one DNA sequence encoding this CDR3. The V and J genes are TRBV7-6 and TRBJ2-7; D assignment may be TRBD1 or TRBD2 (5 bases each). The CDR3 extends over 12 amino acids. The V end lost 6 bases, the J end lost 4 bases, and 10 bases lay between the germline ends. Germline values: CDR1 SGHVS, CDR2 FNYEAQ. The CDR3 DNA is TGTGCCAGCAGTTTGGGGGATTACGAGCAGTACTTC. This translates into CASSLGDYEQYF.

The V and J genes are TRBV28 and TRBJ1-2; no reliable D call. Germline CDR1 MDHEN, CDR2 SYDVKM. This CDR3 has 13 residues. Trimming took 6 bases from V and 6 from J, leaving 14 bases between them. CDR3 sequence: CASSQGRGDGYTF. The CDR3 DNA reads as TGTGCCAGCAGCCAAGGCCGTGGGGATGGCTACACCTTC.

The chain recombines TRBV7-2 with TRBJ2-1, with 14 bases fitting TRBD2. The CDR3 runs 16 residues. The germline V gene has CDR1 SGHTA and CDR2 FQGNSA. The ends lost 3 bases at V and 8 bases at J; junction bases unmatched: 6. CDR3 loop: CASSFRLAGGPHEQFF. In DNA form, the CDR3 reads TGTGCCAGCAGCTTCCGACTAGCGGGAGGGCCCCATGAGCAGTTCTTC.

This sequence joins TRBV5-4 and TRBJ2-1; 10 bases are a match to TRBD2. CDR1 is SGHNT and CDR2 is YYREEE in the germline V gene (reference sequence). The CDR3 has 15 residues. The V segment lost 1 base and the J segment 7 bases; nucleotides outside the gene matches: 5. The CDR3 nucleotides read TGTGCCAGCAGCTTGACGCTAGCGGGAGAGAATGAGCAGTTCTTC. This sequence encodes CASSLTLAGENEQFF.

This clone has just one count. This CDR3 reads CASSIERGSGNTIYF. The CDR3, as DNA: TGTGCCAGTAGTATCGAGAGGGGTTCTGGAAACACCATATATTTT. The V gene is TRBV19, the J gene TRBJ1-3, with D perhaps TRBD1 (5 bases). CDR1 is LNHDA, CDR2 SQIVND, per germline (reference sequence). Trimming took 3 bases from V and 1 from J, leaving 10 bases between them. The length of the CDR3 is 15 residues.

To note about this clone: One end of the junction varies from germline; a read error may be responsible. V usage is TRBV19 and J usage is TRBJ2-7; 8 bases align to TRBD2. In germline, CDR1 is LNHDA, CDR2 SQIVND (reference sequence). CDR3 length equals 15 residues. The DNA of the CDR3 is TGTGCCAGTAGTGTTTACAGCGGGAGCTCCCACGAGCAGTACTTC. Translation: CASSVYSGSSHEQYF.

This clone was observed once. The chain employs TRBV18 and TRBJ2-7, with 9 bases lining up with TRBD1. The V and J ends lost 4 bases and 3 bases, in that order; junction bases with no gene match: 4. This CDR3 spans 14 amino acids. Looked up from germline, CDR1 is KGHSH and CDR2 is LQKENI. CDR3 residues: CASSLWDRDYEQYF. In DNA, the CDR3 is TGTGCCAGCTCACTGTGGGACAGGGACTACGAGCAGTACTTC.

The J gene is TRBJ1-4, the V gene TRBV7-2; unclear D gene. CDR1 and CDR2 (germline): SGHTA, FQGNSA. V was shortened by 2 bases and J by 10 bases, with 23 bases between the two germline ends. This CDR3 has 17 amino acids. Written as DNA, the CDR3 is TGTGCCAGCAGCTTAACGCTCCAAACACGAATAGGAGGAAAACTGTTTTTT. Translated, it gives CASSLTLQTRIGGKLFF.

The CDR3 nucleotides are TGTGCCAGCAGCCCCGGGGGAACCTACAATGAGCAGTTCTTC. Translated: CASSPGGTYNEQFF. The V and J genes are TRBV5-6 and TRBJ2-1, with TRBD2 as a possible D gene (6 bases). V lost 4 bases to trimming and J lost 2 bases, with 10 bases between them. The length of the CDR3 is 14 residues. Germline V gene sequence: CDR1 SGHDT, CDR2 YYEEEE.

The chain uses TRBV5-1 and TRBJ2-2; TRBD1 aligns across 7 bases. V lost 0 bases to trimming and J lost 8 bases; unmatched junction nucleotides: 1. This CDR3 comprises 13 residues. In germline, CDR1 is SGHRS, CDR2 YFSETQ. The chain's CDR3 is CASSLGDRGELFF. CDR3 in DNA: TGCGCCAGCAGCTTGGGGGACAGAGGGGAGCTGTTTTTT.

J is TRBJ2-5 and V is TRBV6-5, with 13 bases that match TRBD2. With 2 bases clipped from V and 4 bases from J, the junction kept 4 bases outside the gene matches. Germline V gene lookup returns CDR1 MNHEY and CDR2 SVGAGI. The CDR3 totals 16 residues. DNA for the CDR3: TGTGCCAGCAGTTACCCCCGGACTAGCGGGGGAGAGACCCAGTACTTC. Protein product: CASSYPRTSGGETQYF.

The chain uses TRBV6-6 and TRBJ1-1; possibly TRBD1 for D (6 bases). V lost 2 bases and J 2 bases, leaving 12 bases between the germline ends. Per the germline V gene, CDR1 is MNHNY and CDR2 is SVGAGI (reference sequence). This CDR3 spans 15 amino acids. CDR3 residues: CASSYPTGKNTEAFF. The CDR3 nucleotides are TGTGCCAGCAGTTACCCGACAGGAAAAAACACTGAAGCTTTCTTT.

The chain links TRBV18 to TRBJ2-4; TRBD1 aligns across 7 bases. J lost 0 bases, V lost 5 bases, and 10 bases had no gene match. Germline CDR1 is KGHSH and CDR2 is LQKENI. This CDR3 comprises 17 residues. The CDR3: CASSYQKRGLAKNIQYF. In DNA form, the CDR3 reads TGTGCCAGCTCATACCAAAAGAGGGGGCTAGCCAAAAACATTCAGTACTTC.

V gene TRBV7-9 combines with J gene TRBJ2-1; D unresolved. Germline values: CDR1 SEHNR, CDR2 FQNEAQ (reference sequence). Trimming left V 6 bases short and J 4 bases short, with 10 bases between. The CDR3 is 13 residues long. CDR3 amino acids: CASRTGGYNEQFF. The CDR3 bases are TGTGCCAGCAGGACTGGTGGTTACAATGAGCAGTTCTTC.

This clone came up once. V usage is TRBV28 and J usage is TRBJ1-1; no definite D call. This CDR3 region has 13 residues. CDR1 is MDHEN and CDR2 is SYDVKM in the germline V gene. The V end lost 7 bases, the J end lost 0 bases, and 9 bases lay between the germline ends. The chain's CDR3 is CASKRSMNTEAFF. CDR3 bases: TGTGCCAGCAAACGGAGCATGAACACTGAAGCTTTCTTT.

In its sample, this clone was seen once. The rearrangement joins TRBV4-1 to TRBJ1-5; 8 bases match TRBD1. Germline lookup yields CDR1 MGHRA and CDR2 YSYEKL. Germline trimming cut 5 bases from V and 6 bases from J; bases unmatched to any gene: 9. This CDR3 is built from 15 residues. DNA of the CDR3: TGCGCCAGCAGCTCCCGGACAGGGAGGGCTCAGCCCCAGCATTTT. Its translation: CASSSRTGRAQPQHF.

The CDR3 region is CASSPNPLDREKAFF. In DNA form, the CDR3 reads TGTGCCAGCAGCCCAAACCCCCTGGACAGGGAGAAAGCTTTCTTT. The chain recombines TRBV5-4 with TRBJ1-1; TRBD1 agrees at 8 bases. Per germline, CDR1 SGHNT and CDR2 YYREEE (reference sequence). This CDR3 region has 15 residues. J gave up 9 bases and V 4 bases, and 14 bases lay outside the gene matches. Drawing the rest from reference TRBV5-4 and TRBJ1-1, the complete variable domain is ETGVTQSPTHLIKTRGQQVTLRCSSQSGHNTVSWYQQALGQGPQFIFQYYREEENGRGNFPPRFSGLQFPNYSSELNVNALELDDSALYLCASSPNPLDREKAFFGQGTRLTVV.

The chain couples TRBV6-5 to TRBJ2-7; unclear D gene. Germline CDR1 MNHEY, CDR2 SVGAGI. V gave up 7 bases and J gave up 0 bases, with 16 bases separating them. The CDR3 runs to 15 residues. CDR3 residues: CASTLRVGRSYEQYF. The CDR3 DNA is TGTGCCAGCACTCTGCGTGTGGGCCGCTCCTACGAGCAGTACTTC.

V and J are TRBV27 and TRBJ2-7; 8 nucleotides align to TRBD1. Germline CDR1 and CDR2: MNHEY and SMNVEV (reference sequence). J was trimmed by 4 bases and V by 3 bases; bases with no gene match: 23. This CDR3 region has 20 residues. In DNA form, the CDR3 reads TGTGCCAGCAGTTTTCGACCCCTGGGACAGGCCCGGCCTCGCCCTTACGAGCAGTACTTC. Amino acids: CASSFRPLGQARPRPYEQYF.

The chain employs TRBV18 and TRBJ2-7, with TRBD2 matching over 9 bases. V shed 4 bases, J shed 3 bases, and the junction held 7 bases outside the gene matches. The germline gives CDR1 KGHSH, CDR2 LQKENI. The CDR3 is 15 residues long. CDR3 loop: CASSQIAGDHYEQYF. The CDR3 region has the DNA TGTGCCAGCTCACAAATAGCGGGAGACCACTACGAGCAGTACTTC.

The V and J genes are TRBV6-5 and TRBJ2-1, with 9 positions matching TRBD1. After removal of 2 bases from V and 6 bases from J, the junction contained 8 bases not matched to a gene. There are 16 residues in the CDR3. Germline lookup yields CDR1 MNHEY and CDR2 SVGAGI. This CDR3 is CASSYALGTGSNEQFF. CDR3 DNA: TGTGCCAGCAGTTACGCCCTCGGGACAGGGAGCAATGAGCAGTTCTTC.

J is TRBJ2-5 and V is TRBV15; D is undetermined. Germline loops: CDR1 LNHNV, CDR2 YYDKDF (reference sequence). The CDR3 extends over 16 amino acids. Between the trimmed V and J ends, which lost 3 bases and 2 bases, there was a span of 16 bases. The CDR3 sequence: CATSRPSRIPQETQYF. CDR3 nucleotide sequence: TGTGCCACCAGCAGGCCTTCCCGGATACCACAAGAGACCCAGTACTTC. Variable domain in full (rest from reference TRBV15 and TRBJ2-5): DAMVIQNPRYQVTQFGKPVTLSCSQTLNHNVMYWYQQKSSQAPKLLFHYYDKDFNNEADTPDNFQSRRPNTSFCFLDIRSPGLGDTAMYLCATSRPSRIPQETQYFGPGTRLLVL.

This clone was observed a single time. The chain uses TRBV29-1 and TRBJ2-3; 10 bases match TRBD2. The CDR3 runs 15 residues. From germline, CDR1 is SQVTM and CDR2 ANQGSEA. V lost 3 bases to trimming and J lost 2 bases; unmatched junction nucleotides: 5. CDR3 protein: CSVDSLAGDTDTQYF. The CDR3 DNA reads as TGCAGCGTTGATTCGCTAGCGGGGGACACAGATACGCAGTATTTT.

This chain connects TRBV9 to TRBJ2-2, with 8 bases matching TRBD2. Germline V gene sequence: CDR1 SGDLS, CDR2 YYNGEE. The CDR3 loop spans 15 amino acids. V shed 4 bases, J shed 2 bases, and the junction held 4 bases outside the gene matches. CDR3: CASSLSGINTGELFF. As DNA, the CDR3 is TGTGCCAGCAGCCTTAGCGGGATTAACACCGGGGAGCTGTTTTTT.